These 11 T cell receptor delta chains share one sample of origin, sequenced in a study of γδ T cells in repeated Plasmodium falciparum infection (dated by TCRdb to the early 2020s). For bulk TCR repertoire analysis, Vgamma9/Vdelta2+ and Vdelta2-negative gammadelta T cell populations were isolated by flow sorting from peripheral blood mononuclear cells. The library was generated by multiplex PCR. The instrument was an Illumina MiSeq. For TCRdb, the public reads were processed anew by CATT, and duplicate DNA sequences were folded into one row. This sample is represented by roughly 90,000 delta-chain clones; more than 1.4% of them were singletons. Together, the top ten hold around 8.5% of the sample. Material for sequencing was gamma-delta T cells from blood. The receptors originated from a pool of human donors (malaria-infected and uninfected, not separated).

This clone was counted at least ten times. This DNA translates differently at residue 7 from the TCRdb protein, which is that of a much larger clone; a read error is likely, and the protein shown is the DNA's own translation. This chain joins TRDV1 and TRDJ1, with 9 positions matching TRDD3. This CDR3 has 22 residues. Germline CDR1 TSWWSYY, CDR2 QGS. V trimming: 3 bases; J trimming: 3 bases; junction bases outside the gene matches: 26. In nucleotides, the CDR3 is TGTGCTCTTGGGGATGGAGTCCTTCTGCCGCAGTACTGGGGGACACTACCCGATAAACTCATCTTT. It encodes CALGDGVLLPQYWGTLPDKLIF.

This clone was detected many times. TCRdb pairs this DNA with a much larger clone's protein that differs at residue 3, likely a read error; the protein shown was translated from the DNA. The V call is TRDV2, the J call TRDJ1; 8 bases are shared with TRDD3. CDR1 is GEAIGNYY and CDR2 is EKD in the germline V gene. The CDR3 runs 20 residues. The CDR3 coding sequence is TGTGCCCGTGACACCATACGGGTTATGGGGGATGCAATTTACACCGATAAACTCATCTTT. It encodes CARDTIRVMGDAIYTDKLIF.

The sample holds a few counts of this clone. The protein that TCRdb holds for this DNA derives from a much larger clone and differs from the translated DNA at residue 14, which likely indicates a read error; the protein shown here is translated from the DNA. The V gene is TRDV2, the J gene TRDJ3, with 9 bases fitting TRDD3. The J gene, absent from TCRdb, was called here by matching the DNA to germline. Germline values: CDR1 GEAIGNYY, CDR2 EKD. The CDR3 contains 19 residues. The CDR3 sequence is CACDTADWGSSWDIRQMFF. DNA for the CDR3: TGTGCCTGTGACACCGCGGACTGGGGGAGCTCCTGGGACATCCGACAGATGTTTTTC.

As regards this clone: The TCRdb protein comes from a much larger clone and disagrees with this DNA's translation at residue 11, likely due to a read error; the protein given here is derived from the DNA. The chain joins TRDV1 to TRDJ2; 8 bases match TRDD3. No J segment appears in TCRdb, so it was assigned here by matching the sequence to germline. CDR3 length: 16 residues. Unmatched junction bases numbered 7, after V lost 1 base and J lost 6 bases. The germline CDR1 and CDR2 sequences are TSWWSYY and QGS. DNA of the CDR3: TGTGCTCTTGGGGAACGACTGGGGGTCAAGGCAGCACAACTCTTCTTT. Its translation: CALGERLGVKAAQLFF.

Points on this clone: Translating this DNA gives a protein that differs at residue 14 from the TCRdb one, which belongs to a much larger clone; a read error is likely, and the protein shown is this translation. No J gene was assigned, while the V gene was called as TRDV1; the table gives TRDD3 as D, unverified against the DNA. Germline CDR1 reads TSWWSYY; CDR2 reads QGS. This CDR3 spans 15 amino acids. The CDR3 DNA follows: TGTGCTCTTGGGGAAACCCATTTCCCTACCGATAAACTCACCTTT. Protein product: CALGETHFPTDKLTF.

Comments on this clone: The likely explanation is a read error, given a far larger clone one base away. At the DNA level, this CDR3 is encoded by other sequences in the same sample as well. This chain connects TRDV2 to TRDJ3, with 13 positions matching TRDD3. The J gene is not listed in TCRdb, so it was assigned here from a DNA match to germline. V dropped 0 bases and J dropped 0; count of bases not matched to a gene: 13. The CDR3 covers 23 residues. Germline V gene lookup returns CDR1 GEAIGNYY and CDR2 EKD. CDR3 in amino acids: CACDTVSGLGDTRSSWDTRQMFF. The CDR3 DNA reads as TGTGCCTGTGACACCGTTTCGGGACTGGGGGATACGCGAAGCTCCTGGGACACCCGACAGATGTTTTTC.

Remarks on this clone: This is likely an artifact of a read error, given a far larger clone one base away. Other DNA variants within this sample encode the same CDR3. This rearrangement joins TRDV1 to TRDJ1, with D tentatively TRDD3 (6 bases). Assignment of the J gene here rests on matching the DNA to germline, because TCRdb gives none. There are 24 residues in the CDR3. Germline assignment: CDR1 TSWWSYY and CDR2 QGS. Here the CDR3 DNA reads TGTGCCCTTGGGCCTCCTATAGTTGTTACCTACAGGGCAGGGGATCTCCCCCACACCGATAAACTCATCTTT. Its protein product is CALGPPIVVTYRAGDLPHTDKLIF.

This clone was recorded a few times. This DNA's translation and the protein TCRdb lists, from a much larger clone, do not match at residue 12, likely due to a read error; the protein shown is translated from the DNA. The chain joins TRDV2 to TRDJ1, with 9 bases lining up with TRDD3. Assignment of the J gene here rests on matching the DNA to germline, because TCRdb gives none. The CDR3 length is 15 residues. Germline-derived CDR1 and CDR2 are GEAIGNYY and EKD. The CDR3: CACDLLGDGTDELIF. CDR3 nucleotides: TGTGCCTGTGACCTCCTGGGGGATGGGACCGATGAACTCATCTTT.

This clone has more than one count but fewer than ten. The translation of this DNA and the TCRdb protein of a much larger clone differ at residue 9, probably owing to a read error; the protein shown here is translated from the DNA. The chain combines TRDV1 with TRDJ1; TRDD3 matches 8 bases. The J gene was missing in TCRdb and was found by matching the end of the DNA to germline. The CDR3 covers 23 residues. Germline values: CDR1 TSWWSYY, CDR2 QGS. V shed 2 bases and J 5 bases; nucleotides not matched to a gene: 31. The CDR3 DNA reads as TGTGCTCTTGGGGAAAAGGTCCTACATGCGTTTGAGTTCTGGGGATACTGTTCAGATAAACTCATCTTT. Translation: CALGEKVLHAFEFWGYCSDKLIF.

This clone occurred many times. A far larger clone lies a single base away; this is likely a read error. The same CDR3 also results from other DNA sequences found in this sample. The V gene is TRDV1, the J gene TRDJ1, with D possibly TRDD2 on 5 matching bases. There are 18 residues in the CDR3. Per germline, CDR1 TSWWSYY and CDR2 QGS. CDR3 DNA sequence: TGTGCTCTTGGGGACCTTAGTCCAATTCCTTTGGCGGCTGATAAACTCATTTTT. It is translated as CALGDLSPIPLAADKLIF.

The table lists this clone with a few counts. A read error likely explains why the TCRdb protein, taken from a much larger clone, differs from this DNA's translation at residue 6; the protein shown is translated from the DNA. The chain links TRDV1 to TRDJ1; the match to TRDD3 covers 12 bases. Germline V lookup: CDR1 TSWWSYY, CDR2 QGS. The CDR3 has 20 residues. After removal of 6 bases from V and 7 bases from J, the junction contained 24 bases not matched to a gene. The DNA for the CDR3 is TGTGCTCTTGGCCATTTTACTCCCGACTGGGGGATACTCGAGGGAGGTAAACTCATCTTT. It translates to CALGHFTPDWGILEGGKLIF.